This T cell receptor (beta chain) was retrieved from a study of blood T cell repertoires in COVID-19 (TCRdb year 2020). Looking at the study overall: Collaborator samples came from the United States, Italy and Spain and covered acute and convalescent phases of COVID-19. The material from the prospective study consisted of cDNA or gDNA derived from T cells, B-cell-depleted T cells, or PBMCs. Deeply sampled blood TCRbeta repertoires from subjects exposed to, actively infected with, or recovered from COVID-19 were included in the dataset. The repertoires were made available in a free public database intended to serve as a resource for research on the immune response to SARS-CoV-2. The samples were drawn from two sources: the first 160 participants of the ongoing ImmuneRACE study, and fewer than 1,500 subjects contributed by 6 global collaborators. A de-identified subject ID, COVID-19 status, age in years and sex were almost always included in the sample metadata. Where available, HLA class I and class II types were obtained from metadata supplied by the sample provider rather than from assay-based typing. What the study reported, not specific to this receptor: The quantity of clinical and demographic metadata differed by source and by participant and was supplied without curation.

Of note for this clone: The antigen it recognizes is unknown. Qualities for individual bases were not recorded, and no much larger clone is one base off.

The immunoSEQ Assay, a bias-controlled multiplex PCR, was used to amplify TCRbeta CDR3 regions from genomic DNA. Per the source publication's procedure: The number of nucleated cells in each sample was estimated from the amplification of reference gene primers within the assay. To quantify the absolute abundance of each unique TCRbeta CDR3 rearrangement, sequence reads were collapsed and filtered. For each sample, productive Simpson clonality was calculated as the square root of Simpson's diversity index over productive rearrangements. TCRdb took over this immuneACCESS table, retaining in-frame rearrangements with V and J assigned. Such tables are incomplete; in checked studies, under half of the missing clones stem from an unresolved V gene, and the remainder is unexplained. D and trimming come from the DNA, and the V and J calls and clone size come from that table. The sample yields 43,000 or so clones; approximately 86% were counted once. The top ten constitute approximately 15% of the sample.

Whole blood was collected in K2EDTA tubes by collaborating institutions according to the institutions' own protocols. For TCRbeta analysis, collaborator samples were shipped as frozen whole blood, as isolated PBMCs, or as DNA extracted from either sample type. CDR1 and CDR2 are drawn from the germline V gene: SNHLY, FYNNEI. Trimmed from V: 8 bases; trimmed from J: 5 bases; junction bases lacking a gene match: 5. The CDR3 runs 12 residues from the cysteine to the phenylalanine. The CDR3 DNA has 36 bases and is translated from base 1. The sample taken for sequencing was peripheral blood. The sequence links TRBV2 to TRBJ2-5; TRBD2 fits 7 bases in the junction. The source is a man aged 55-75 years with active or convalescent COVID-19. Here is the DNA: TGTGCCAGCGGGGGGGATTCGGAGACCCAGTACTTC. This gives the protein CASGGDSETQYF.